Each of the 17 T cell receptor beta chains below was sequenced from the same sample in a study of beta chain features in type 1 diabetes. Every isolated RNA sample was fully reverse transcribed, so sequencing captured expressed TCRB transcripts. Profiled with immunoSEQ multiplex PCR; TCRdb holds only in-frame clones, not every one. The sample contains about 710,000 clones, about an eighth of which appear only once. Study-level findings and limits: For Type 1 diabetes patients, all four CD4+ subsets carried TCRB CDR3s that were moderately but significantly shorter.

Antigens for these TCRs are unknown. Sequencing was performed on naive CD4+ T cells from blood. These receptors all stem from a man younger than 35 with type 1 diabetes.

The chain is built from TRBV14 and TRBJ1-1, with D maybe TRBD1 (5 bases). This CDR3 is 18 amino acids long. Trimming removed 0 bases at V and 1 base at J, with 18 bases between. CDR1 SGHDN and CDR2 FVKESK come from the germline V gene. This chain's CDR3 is CASSQDFPGRIRNTEAFF. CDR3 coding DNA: TGTGCCAGCAGCCAAGATTTTCCGGGACGCATCAGGAACACTGAAGCTTTCTTT.

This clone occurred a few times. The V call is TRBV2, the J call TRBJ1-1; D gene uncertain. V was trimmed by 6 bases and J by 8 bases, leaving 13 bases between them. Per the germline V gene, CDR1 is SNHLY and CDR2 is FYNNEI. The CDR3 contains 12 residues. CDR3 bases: TGTGCCAGCAGACTGGACGCGGGAGAAGCTTTCTTT. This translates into CASRLDAGEAFF.

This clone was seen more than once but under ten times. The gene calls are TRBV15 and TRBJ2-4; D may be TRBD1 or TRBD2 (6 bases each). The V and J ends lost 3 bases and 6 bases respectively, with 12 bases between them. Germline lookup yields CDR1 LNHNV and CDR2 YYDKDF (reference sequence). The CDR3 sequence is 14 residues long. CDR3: CATSSGGQGNIQYF. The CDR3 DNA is TGTGCCACCAGCAGTGGGGGGCAGGGAAACATTCAGTACTTC. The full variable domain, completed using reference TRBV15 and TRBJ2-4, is DAMVIQNPRYQVTQFGKPVTLSCSQTLNHNVMYWYQQKSSQAPKLLFHYYDKDFNNEADTPDNFQSRRPNTSFCFLDIRSPGLGDTAMYLCATSSGGQGNIQYFGAGTRLSVL.

As DNA, the CDR3 is TGTGCCAGCCGCCCCGGGCCCCTCCAAGAGACCCAGTACTTC. Translating gives CASRPGPLQETQYF. The chain has TRBV7-2 and TRBJ2-5; no reliable D call. The CDR3 is 14 amino acids. V gave up 8 bases and J gave up 1 base, with 14 bases separating them. Per the germline V gene, CDR1 is SGHTA and CDR2 is FQGNSA.

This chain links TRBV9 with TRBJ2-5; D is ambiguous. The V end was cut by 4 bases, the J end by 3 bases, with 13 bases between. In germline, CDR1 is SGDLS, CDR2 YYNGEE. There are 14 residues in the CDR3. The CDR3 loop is CASSTGPQKETQYF. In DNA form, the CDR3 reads TGTGCCAGCAGCACCGGTCCCCAGAAAGAGACCCAGTACTTC.

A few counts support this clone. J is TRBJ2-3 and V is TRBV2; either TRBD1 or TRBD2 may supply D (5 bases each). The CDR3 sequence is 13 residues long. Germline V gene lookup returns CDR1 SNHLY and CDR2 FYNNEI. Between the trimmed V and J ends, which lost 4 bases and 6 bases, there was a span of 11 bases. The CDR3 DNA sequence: TGTGCCAGCAGTGCGAGGGGCGCGGATACGCAGTATTTT. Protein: CASSARGADTQYF.

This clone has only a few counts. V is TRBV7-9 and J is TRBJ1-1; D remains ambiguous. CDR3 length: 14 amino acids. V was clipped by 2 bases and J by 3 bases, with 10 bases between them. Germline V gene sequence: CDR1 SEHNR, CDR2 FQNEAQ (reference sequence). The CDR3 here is CASSLSTADTEAFF. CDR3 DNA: TGTGCCAGCAGCTTAAGTACAGCCGACACTGAAGCTTTCTTT.

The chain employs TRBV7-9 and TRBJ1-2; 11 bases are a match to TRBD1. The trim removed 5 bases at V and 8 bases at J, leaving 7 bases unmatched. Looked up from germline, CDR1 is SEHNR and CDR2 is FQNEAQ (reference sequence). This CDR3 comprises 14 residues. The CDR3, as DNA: TGTGCCAGCAGCCCGACCGGGACAGGGGGAGGCTACACCTTC. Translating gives CASSPTGTGGGYTF.

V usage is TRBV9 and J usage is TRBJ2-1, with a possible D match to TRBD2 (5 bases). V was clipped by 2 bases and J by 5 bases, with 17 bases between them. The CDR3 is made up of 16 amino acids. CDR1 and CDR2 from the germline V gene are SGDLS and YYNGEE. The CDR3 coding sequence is TGTGCCAGCAGCGTTAGTAGCGTATCGGGTAACAATGAGCAGTTCTTC. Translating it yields CASSVSSVSGNNEQFF. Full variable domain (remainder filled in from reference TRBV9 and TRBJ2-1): DSGVTQTPKHLITATGQRVTLRCSPRSGDLSVYWYQQSLDQGLQFLIQYYNGEERAKGNILERFSAQQFPDLHSELNLSSLELGDSALYFCASSVSSVSGNNEQFFGPGTRLTVL.

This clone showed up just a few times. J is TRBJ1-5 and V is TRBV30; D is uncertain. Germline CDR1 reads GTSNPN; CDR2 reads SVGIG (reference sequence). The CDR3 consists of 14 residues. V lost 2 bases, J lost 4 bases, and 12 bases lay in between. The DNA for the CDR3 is TGTGCCTGGAGTTTTAGGTCGGGAAATCAGCCCCAGCATTTT. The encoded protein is CAWSFRSGNQPQHF.

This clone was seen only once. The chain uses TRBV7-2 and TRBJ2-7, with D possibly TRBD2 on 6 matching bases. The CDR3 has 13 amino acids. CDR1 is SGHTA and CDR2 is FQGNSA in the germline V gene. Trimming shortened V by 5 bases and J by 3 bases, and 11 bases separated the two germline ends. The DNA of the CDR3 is TGTGCCAGCAGCCGGGACGGGGGCTACGAGCAGTACTTC. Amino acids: CASSRDGGYEQYF.

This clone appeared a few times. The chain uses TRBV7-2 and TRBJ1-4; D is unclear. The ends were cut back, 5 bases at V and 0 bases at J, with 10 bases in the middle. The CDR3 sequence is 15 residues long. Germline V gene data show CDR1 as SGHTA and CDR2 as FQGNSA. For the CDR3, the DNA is TGTGCCAGCAGCACCATCATTGCAACTAATGAAAAACTGTTTTTT. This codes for CASSTIIATNEKLFF.

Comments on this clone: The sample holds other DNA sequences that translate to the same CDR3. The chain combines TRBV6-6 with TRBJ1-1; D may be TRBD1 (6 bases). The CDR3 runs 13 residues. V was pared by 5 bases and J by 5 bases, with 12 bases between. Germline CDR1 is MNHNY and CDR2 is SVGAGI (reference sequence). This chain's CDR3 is CASSPYRETEAFF. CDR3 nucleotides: TGTGCCAGCAGTCCCTACAGGGAAACTGAAGCTTTCTTT.

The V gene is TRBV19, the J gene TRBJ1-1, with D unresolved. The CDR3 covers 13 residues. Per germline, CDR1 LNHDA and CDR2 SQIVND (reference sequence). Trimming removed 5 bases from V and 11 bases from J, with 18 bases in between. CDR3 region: CASSPRRVIAAFF. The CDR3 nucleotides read TGTGCCAGTAGTCCCCGTAGGGTTATCGCGGCTTTCTTT.

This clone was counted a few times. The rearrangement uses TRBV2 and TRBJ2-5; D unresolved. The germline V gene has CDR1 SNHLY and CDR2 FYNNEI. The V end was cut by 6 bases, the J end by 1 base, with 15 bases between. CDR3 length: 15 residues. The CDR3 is CASSEPPALQETQYF. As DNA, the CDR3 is TGTGCCAGCAGCGAGCCGCCGGCCCTCCAAGAGACCCAGTACTTC.

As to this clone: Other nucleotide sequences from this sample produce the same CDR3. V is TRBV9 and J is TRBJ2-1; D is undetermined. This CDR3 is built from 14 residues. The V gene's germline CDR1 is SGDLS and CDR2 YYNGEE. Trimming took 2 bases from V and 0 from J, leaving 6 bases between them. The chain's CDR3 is CASSVGSSYNEQFF. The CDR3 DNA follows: TGTGCCAGCAGCGTGGGCAGCTCCTACAATGAGCAGTTCTTC.

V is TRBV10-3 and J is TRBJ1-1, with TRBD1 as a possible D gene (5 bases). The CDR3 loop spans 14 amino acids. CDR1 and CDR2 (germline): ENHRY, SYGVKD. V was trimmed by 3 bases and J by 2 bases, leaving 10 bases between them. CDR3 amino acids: CAISERGGNTEAFF. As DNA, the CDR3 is TGTGCCATCAGTGAAAGGGGCGGAAACACTGAAGCTTTCTTT.